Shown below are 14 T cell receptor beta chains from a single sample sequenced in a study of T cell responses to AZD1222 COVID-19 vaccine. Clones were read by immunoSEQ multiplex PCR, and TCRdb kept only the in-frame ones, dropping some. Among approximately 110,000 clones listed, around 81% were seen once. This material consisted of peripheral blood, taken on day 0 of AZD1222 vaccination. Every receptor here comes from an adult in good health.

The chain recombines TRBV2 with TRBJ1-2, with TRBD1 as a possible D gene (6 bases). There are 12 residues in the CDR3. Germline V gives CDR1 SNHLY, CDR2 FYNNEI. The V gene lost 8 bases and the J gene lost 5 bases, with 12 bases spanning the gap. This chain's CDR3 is CASYRTAYGYTF. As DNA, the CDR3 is TGTGCCAGCTATAGGACAGCTTATGGCTACACCTTC.

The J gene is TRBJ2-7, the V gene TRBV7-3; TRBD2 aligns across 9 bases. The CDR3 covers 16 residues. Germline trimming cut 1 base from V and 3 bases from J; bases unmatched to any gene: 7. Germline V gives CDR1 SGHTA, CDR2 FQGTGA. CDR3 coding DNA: TGTGCCAGCAGCTTAAGGGCCAGCGGGAGGCTCTACGAGCAGTACTTC. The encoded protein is CASSLRASGRLYEQYF.

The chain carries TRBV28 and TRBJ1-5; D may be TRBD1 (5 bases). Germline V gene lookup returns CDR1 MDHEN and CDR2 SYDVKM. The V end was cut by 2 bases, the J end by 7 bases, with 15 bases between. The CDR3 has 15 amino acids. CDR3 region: CASSLTGDRRQPQHF. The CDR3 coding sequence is TGTGCCAGCAGTTTAACTGGGGACCGGAGGCAGCCCCAGCATTTT.

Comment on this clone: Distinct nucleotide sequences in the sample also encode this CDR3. CDR3 loop: CASSEWGNQPQHF. DNA for the CDR3: TGTGCCAGCAGTGAATGGGGGAATCAGCCCCAGCATTTT. The V call is TRBV6-1, the J call TRBJ1-5; TRBD1 might be the D (5 bases). Germline V gene data show CDR1 as MNHNS and CDR2 as SASEGT. V dropped 2 bases and J dropped 4 bases, with 6 bases sitting between them. The CDR3 contains 13 residues.

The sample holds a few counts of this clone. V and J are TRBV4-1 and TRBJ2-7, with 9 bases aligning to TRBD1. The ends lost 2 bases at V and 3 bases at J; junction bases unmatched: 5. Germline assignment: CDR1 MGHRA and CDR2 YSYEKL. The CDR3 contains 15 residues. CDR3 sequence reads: CASSQYPGQGYEQYF. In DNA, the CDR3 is TGCGCCAGCAGCCAATACCCGGGACAGGGCTACGAGCAGTACTTC.

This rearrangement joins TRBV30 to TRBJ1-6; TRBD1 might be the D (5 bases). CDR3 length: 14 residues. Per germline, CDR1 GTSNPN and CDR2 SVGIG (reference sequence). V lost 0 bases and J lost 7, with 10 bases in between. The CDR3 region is CAWSVGTENSPLHF. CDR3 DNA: TGTGCCTGGAGTGTAGGGACTGAGAATTCACCCCTCCACTTT.

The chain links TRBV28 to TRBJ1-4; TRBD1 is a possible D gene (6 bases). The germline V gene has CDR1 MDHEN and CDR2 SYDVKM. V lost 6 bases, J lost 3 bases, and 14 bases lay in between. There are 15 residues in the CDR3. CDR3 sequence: CASRGGETANEKLFF. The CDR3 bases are TGTGCCAGCAGGGGGGGCGAGACAGCTAATGAAAAACTGTTTTTT.

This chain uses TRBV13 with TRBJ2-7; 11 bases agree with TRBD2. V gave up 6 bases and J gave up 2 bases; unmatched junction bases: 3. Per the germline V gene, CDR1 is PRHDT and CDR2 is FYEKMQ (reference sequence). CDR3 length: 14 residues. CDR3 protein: CASSYSGGAYEQYF. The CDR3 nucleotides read TGTGCCAGCAGTTATAGCGGGGGGGCCTACGAGCAGTACTTC.

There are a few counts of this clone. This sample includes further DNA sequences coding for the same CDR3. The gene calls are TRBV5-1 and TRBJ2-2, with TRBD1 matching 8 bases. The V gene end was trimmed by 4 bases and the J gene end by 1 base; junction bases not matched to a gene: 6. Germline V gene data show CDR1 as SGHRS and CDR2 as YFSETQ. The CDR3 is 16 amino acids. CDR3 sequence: CASSPRDRLNTGELFF. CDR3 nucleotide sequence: TGCGCCAGCAGCCCCCGGGACAGGTTGAACACCGGGGAGCTGTTTTTT.

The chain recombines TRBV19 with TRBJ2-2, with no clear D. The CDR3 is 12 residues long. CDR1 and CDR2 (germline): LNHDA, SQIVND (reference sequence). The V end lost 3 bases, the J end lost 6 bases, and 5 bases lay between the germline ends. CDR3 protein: CASSIDSGELFF. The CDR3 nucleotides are TGTGCCAGTAGTATCGACTCCGGGGAGCTGTTTTTT.

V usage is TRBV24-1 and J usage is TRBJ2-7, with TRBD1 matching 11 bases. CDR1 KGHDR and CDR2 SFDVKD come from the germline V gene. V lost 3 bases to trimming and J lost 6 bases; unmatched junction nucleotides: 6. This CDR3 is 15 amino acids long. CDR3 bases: TGTGCCACCAGTGATCGCGGGACAGGGGGTTTCGAGCAGTACTTC. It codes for CATSDRGTGGFEQYF.

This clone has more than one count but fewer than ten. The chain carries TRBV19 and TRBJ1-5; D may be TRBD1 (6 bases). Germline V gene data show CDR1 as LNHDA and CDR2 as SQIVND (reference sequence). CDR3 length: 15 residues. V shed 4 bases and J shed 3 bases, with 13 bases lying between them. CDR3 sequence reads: CASSRWPGVNQPQHF. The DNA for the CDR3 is TGTGCCAGTAGTAGGTGGCCAGGGGTCAATCAGCCCCAGCATTTT.

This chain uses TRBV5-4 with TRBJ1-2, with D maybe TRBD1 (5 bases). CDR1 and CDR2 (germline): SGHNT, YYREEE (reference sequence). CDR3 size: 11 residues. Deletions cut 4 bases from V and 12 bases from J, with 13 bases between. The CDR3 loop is CASSQGFDHTF. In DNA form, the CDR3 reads TGTGCCAGCAGCCAGGGCTTTGATCACACCTTC.

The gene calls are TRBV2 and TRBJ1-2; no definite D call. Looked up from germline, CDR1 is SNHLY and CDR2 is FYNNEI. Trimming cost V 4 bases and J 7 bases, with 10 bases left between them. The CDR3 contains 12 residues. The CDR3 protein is CASSGARVGYTF. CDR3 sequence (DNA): TGTGCCAGCAGTGGGGCTCGGGTTGGCTACACCTTC. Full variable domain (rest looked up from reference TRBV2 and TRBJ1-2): EPEVTQTPSHQVTQMGQEVILRCVPISNHLYFYWYRQILGQKVEFLVSFYNNEISEKSEIFDDQFSVERPDGSNFTLKIRSTKLEDSAMYFCASSGARVGYTFGSGTRLTVV.